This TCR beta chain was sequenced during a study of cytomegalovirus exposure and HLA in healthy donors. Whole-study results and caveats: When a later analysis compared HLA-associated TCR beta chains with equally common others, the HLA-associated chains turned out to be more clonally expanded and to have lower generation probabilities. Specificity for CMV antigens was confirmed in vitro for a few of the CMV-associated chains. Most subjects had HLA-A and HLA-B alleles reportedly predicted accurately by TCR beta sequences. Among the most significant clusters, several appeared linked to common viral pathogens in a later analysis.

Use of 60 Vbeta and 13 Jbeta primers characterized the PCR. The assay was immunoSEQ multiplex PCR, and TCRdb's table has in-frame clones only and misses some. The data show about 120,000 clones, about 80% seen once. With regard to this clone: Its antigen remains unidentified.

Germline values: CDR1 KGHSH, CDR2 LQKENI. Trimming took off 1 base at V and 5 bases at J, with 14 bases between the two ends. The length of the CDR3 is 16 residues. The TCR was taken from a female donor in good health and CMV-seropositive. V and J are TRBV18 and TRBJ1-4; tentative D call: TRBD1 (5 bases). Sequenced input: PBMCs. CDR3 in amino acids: CASSPQGAVKNEKLFF. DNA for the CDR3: TGTGCCAGCTCACCACAAGGGGCAGTTAAGAATGAAAAACTGTTTTTT.